Below are 10 T cell receptor beta chains sequenced from a single sample in a study of blood T cells in healthy people across ages. A second PCR, run for about 7 to 12 cycles, used a sample-barcoded 5' primer plus a J-beta primer mix. TCRdb analysed the 5' RACE reads with MiXCR anew, one entry per CDR3 protein. The profile shows about 500,000 distinct CDR3 sequences, around 24% of them singletons. This sample was shared with a second study, whose subject was T cells of mothers and their children.

The material sequenced was blood. Receptors were obtained from a boy aged 10-17 years in good health.

V gene TRBV25-1 combines with J gene TRBJ2-5; 8 bases are shared with TRBD1. The DNA matches TRBJ2-7 better at its end, which makes the J call doubtful. This CDR3 has 13 amino acids. Germline CDR1 MGHDK, CDR2 SYGVNS. CDR3 DNA: TGTGCCAGCGGTAGACAGGGGATCTACGAGCAGTACTTC. Amino acid sequence: CASGRQGIYEQYF.

This clonotype was detected a few times. The chain links TRBV4-1 to TRBJ1-1, with 10 nucleotides matching TRBD1. Germline lookup yields CDR1 MGHRA and CDR2 YSYEKL. The junction had 7 bases not matched to a gene; V was cut back by 4 bases and J by 5 bases. This CDR3 is built from 15 residues. CDR3 amino acids: CASSRDRGRWTEAFF. CDR3 DNA: TGCGCCAGCAGCCGGGACAGGGGACGGTGGACTGAAGCTTTCTTT.

The V call is TRBV4-2, the J call TRBJ1-2; D unresolved. This CDR3 region has 16 residues. Trimming stripped 0 bases from V and 5 bases from J, with 16 bases between. Germline CDR1 is LGHNA and CDR2 is YNFKEQ. The CDR3 protein is CASSQERSGKSYGYTF. Here the CDR3 DNA reads TGTGCCAGCAGCCAAGAAAGGTCGGGCAAGTCTTATGGCTACACCTTC.

The CDR3 DNA sequence: TGTGCCAGCAGCTCCCTCCTAGCGGGTTACAAAAACATTCAGTACTTC. This codes for CASSSLLAGYKNIQYF. The V gene is TRBV7-9, the J gene TRBJ2-4; 8 nucleotides agree with TRBD2. The CDR3 totals 16 residues. After removal of 4 bases from V and 3 bases from J, the junction contained 8 bases not matched to a gene. In germline, CDR1 is SEHNR, CDR2 FQNEAQ (reference sequence).

The sample holds a few counts of this clonotype. J is TRBJ2-7 and V is TRBV4-1; weak D call: TRBD1 (5 bases). The germline V gene has CDR1 MGHRA and CDR2 YSYEKL. The CDR3 is 15 residues long. The V end was cut by 0 bases, the J end by 0 bases, with 9 bases between. The CDR3 reads CASSQDPRASYEQYF. The DNA of the CDR3 is TGCGCCAGCAGCCAAGATCCCAGGGCCTCCTACGAGCAGTACTTC.

CDR3 sequence (DNA): TGTGCCAGCAGCCGGGGGGATCGCGGGACCCAGTACTTC. Translation: CASSRGDRGTQYF. The V gene is TRBV7-2, the J gene TRBJ2-5; TRBD2 agrees at 7 bases. CDR1 is SGHTA and CDR2 is FQGNSA in the germline V gene. Trimming removed 5 bases from V and 7 bases from J; junction bases left unmatched: 7. The CDR3 has 13 residues.

The chain links TRBV4-1 to TRBJ2-7; 8 nucleotides agree with TRBD2. V trimming: 4 bases; J trimming: 1 base; junction bases outside the gene matches: 9. The length of the CDR3 is 16 residues. Germline CDR1 MGHRA, CDR2 YSYEKL. The CDR3, as DNA: TGCGCCAGCAGCCCGACCGCGGGGGGTAGGTCCTACGAGCAGTACTTC. It codes for CASSPTAGGRSYEQYF.

The rearrangement uses TRBV4-3 and TRBJ2-1, with 10 bases matching TRBD2. V shed 4 bases and J 0 bases; nucleotides not matched to a gene: 9. The germline V gene has CDR1 LGHNA and CDR2 YSLEER. The CDR3 is made up of 18 amino acids. This CDR3 is CASSPQTSGSSSYNEQFF. In DNA form, the CDR3 reads TGCGCCAGCAGCCCCCAGACTAGCGGGTCCAGCTCCTACAATGAGCAGTTCTTC.

The chain joins TRBV20-1 to TRBJ2-7, with TRBD1 matching 9 bases. The V gene end was trimmed by 1 base and the J gene end by 4 bases; junction bases not matched to a gene: 11. The CDR3 totals 16 residues. Looked up from germline, CDR1 is DFQATT and CDR2 is SNEGSKA (reference sequence). The CDR3 bases are TGCAGTGCTAGAGTGCCCCGACAGGGGGTAGGGTACGAGCAGTACTTC. This codes for CSARVPRQGVGYEQYF.

This chain connects TRBV28 to TRBJ2-5, with 12 bases matching TRBD2. The J call is doubtful: the DNA matches TRBJ2-7 better. This CDR3 is built from 17 residues. Per the germline V gene, CDR1 is MDHEN and CDR2 is SYDVKM. DNA for the CDR3: TGTGCCAGCAGTTCGCCGGGACTAGCGGGCCGCTCCTACGAGCAGTACTTC. Its protein is CASSSPGLAGRSYEQYF.